Sequencing of this T cell receptor beta chain was carried out in a study of shared T cell receptors in the human thymus. V lost 1 base and J lost 8; bases outside the gene matches: 10. The CDR3 length is 16 residues. The V gene's germline CDR1 is SEHNR and CDR2 FQNEAQ (reference sequence). Method: immunoSEQ multiplex PCR; TCRdb's copy keeps in-frame clones and lacks some. The sample records 550,000 to 800,000 clones, 80% to 90% being singletons. The sample also formed part of further work on human thymus T cells. As reported in that work: Thymus tissue was removed during corrective cardiac surgery. Unrelated individuals were reported by related research to share highly overlapping thymic repertoires.

Specimen: thymocytes. The receptor comes from a girl under three years old with a congenital heart defect. The chain couples TRBV7-9 to TRBJ1-3; 8 bases fit TRBD1. CDR3 sequence (DNA): TGTGCCAGCAGCTTAGTTGCAAGACAGGGGATGTACACCATATATTTT. Translating gives CASSLVARQGMYTIYF.